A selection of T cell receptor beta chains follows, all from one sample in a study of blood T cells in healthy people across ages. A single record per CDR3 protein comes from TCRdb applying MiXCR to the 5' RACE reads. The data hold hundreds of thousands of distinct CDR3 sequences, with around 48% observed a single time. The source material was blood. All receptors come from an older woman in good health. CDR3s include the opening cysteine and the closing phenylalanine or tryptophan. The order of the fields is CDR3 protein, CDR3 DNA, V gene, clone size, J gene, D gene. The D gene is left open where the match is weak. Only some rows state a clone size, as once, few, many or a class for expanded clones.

CSVSSGRAGEQYF | TGCAGCGTGAGTAGCGGGAGGGCCGGTGAGCAGTACTTC | TRBV29-1 | NA | TRBJ2-5 | TRBD2
CASRSGAGTDTQYF | TGTGCCAGCAGAAGCGGGGCTGGCACAGATACGCAGTATTTT | TRBV3-1 | NA | TRBJ2-3 | TRBD2
CASSYGASGTYEQYF | TGTGCCAGCAGTTACGGTGCTAGCGGAACCTACGAGCAGTACTTC | TRBV6-5 | few | TRBJ2-7 | TRBD2
CATSDPTGGGGRAYNEQFF | TGTGCCACCAGTGATCCGACAGGCGGGGGCGGGAGGGCCTACAATGAGCAGTTCTTC | TRBV24-1 | NA | TRBJ2-1 | TRBD2
CASLQGSANYGYTF | TGTGCCAGCCTCCAGGGGAGCGCTAACTATGGCTACACCTTC | TRBV12-3/TRBV12-4 | NA | TRBJ1-2 | NA
CASSSARVIETQYF | TGTGCCAGCAGCTCTGCTAGGGTAATAGAGACCCAGTACTTC | TRBV7-2 | NA | TRBJ2-5 | NA
CASSLVAGVNHNEQFF | TGTGCCAGCAGCTTGGTCGCGGGAGTTAATCACAATGAGCAGTTCTTC | TRBV5-5 | NA | TRBJ2-1 | TRBD2
CASSLEPPFGYTF | TGTGCCAGCAGCTTAGAGCCTCCATTTGGCTACACCTTC | TRBV7-2 | NA | TRBJ1-2 | NA
CASSSLGQNYEQYF | TGTGCCAGCAGCTCGTTAGGACAAAACTACGAGCAGTACTTC | TRBV7-9 | NA | TRBJ2-7 | NA
CASSFSGVNTQYF | TGTGCCAGCAGCTTCAGCGGGGTCAATACGCAGTATTTT | TRBV5-5 | few | TRBJ2-3 | TRBD2
CASSLGGAGGYNEQFF | TGTGCCAGCAGCTTAGGTGGTGCCGGGGGATACAATGAGCAGTTCTTC | TRBV7-2 | few | TRBJ2-1 | NA
CASSLDRAGDGYTF | TGTGCCAGCAGCTTAGATCGCGCAGGGGATGGCTACACCTTC | TRBV7-9 | NA | TRBJ1-2 | NA
CASSAGGWDTQYF | TGTGCCAGCAGTGCGGGGGGTTGGGATACGCAGTATTTT | TRBV2 | NA | TRBJ2-3 | TRBD2
CAISEARGTEAFF | TGTGCCATCAGTGAGGCCCGCGGCACTGAAGCTTTCTTT | TRBV10-3 | NA | TRBJ1-1 | NA
CACSLVARAKQYF | TGTGCCTGCAGCTTAGTAGCCCGGGCGAAACAGTACTTC | TRBV11-2 | NA | TRBJ2-7 | NA
CASRAPGVGPSYEQYF | TGTGCCAGCAGAGCTCCAGGGGTAGGTCCCTCCTACGAGCAGTACTTC | TRBV12-3/TRBV12-4 | few | TRBJ2-7 | NA
CASSLAGGGGETQYF | TGTGCCAGCAGCTTAGCGGGGGGAGGAGGCGAGACCCAGTACTTC | TRBV7-7 | few | TRBJ2-5 | NA
CASSRIYGEQFF | TGCGCCAGCAGCCGAATCTATGGCGAGCAGTTCTTC | TRBV4-3 | NA | TRBJ2-1 | NA
CASSLRDDQPQHF | TGTGCCAGCAGTTTAAGAGATGATCAGCCCCAGCATTTT | TRBV12-3/TRBV12-4 | NA | TRBJ1-5 | NA
CSALRSLPYNEQYF | TGCAGTGCTCTACGGAGTCTACCCTACAATGAGCAGTACTTC | TRBV20-1 | few | TRBJ2-7 | NA
CASRAQGNSYEQYF | TGTGCCAGCAGGGCGCAGGGGAACTCCTACGAGCAGTACTTC | TRBV27 | NA | TRBJ2-7 | NA
CSARRPGTSGGTDTQYF | TGCAGTGCTAGACGCCCGGGGACTAGCGGAGGCACAGATACGCAGTATTTT | TRBV20-1 | NA | TRBJ2-3 | TRBD2
CASSYLGGNYNEQFF | TGTGCCAGCAGTTACTTAGGCGGGAACTACAATGAGCAGTTCTTC | TRBV6-2/TRBV6-3 | NA | TRBJ2-1 | NA
CSVGPSGTGRDEQYF | TGCAGCGTGGGCCCGTCCGGGACAGGGCGAGACGAGCAGTACTTC | TRBV29-1 | NA | TRBJ2-7 | TRBD1
CASRLNDEKLFF | TGTGCCAGCCGCTTAAACGATGAAAAACTGTTTTTT | TRBV7-9 | few | TRBJ1-4 | NA
CASSSSGRGETQYF | TGTGCCAGCAGTTCTAGCGGGAGGGGGGAGACCCAGTACTTC | TRBV27 | NA | TRBJ2-5 | TRBD2
CASSKGDRGLSPLHF | TGTGCCAGCAGTAAGGGGGACAGGGGGTTATCACCCCTCCACTTT | TRBV6-5 | once | TRBJ1-6 | TRBD1
CASSETSYRAEQYF | TGTGCCAGCAGCGAGACTTCTTACAGGGCTGAGCAGTACTTC | TRBV7-9 | few | TRBJ2-5 | NA
CASSPQGEGQPQHF | TGTGCCAGCAGTCCTCAGGGAGAAGGGCAGCCCCAGCATTTT | TRBV28 | NA | TRBJ1-5 | NA
CSVARDQTYNEQFF | TGCAGCGTTGCCCGGGACCAAACATACAATGAGCAGTTCTTC | TRBV29-1 | few | TRBJ2-1 | NA
CASSPVVASDTQYF | TGTGCCAGCAGCCCAGTCGTGGCATCAGATACGCAGTATTTT | TRBV7-3 | NA | TRBJ2-3 | NA
CSARDRSSGRTDTQYF | TGCAGTGCTAGAGATCGGTCTAGCGGGAGAACAGATACGCAGTATTTT | TRBV20-1 | NA | TRBJ2-3 | TRBD2
CASSSDLRLAGAGYNEQFF | TGTGCCAGCAGTTCCGATTTAAGACTAGCGGGAGCTGGATACAATGAGCAGTTCTTC | TRBV28 | NA | TRBJ2-1 | TRBD2
CATSRDRLGANVLTF | TGTGCCACCAGCAGAGACAGGTTGGGGGCCAACGTCCTGACTTTC | TRBV15 | few | TRBJ2-6 | NA